The 26 T cell receptor beta chains below all came from one sample that was sequenced in a study of response to subunit inactivated influenza vaccine. MiXCR, run by TCRdb on the RT-PCR reads, gives a single entry per CDR3 protein. The sample has about 700,000 distinct CDR3 sequences, roughly 14% seen once. Sequencing was performed on PBMCs from blood, taken 14 to 15 days before vaccination. Receptors originate from a man aged 50 or older who received an inactivated influenza vaccine.

DNA for the CDR3: TGTGCCAGCAGCTTGGCGGGCGGCCATGAAGGCTACGAGCAGTACTTC. Protein product: CASSLAGGHEGYEQYF. The rearrangement joins TRBV5-8 to TRBJ2-7; D unclear. V shed 0 bases and J shed 3 bases, with 16 bases lying between them. CDR1 SGHTS and CDR2 YDEGEE come from the germline V gene. This CDR3 has 16 amino acids. Combining the CDR3 with reference TRBV5-8 and TRBJ2-7 gives the whole variable domain EAGVTQSPTHLIKTRGQQATLRCSPISGHTSVYWYQQALGLGLQFLLWYDEGEERNRGNFPPRFSGRQFPNYSSELNVNALELEDSALYLCASSLAGGHEGYEQYFGPGTRLTVT.

This clonotype was seen more than once but under ten times. The CDR3 loop reads CAISEMEYEQYF. DNA for the CDR3: TGTGCCATCAGTGAGATGGAGTACGAGCAGTACTTC. The chain employs TRBV10-3 and TRBJ2-7; D ambiguous. V dropped 2 bases and J dropped 4 bases, with 6 bases sitting between them. Germline assignment: CDR1 ENHRY and CDR2 SYGVKD. The CDR3 has 12 residues.

The rearrangement joins TRBV4-2 to TRBJ2-1, with D maybe TRBD1 (6 bases). Germline CDR1 is LGHNA and CDR2 is YNFKEQ. This CDR3 contains 15 residues. V was trimmed by 4 bases and J by 5 bases, leaving 15 bases between them. The CDR3 region has the DNA TGTGCCAGCAGCCTTAGGGGTAAGGGGGACAATGAGCAGTTCTTC. Protein product: CASSLRGKGDNEQFF.

This clonotype was observed a handful of times. The rearrangement links TRBV7-2 to TRBJ2-1; the D is unclear. Trimming cost V 8 bases and J 0 bases, with 8 bases left between them. Germline V gene lookup returns CDR1 SGHTA and CDR2 FQGNSA. There are 13 residues in the CDR3. The CDR3 DNA reads TGTGCCAGCTTATTAGACTCCTACAATGAGCAGTTCTTC. As protein: CASLLDSYNEQFF.

Only one count was recorded for this clonotype. CDR3 nucleotides: TGTGCCAGCAGTTACTCCGGACAGGGAAGAAACACCATATATTTT. Its translation is CASSYSGQGRNTIYF. V usage is TRBV6-5 and J usage is TRBJ1-3; TRBD1 aligns across 8 bases. The CDR3 has 15 residues. V lost 0 bases, J lost 5 bases, and 3 bases stayed unmatched. Germline lookup yields CDR1 MNHEY and CDR2 SVGAGI.

This clonotype was counted a few times. The chain joins TRBV12-3 or TRBV12-4 to TRBJ1-3, with D possibly being TRBD1 (5 bases). The CDR3 runs 12 residues. Deletions cut 11 bases from V and 9 bases from J, with 17 bases between. The CDR3 coding sequence is TGTGCCGCGGAGGCCGACGGGGGCACCATATATTTT. Protein product: CAAEADGGTIYF.

This clonotype was seen a few times. The chain links TRBV9 to TRBJ2-7, with 10 bases matching TRBD1. CDR3 length: 14 residues. Germline CDR1 SGDLS, CDR2 YYNGEE. The junction had 7 bases not matched to a gene; V was cut back by 4 bases and J by 6 bases. In DNA form, the CDR3 reads TGTGCCAGCAGCCCGATGACAGGGGGCTTCGAGCAGTACTTC. This gives the protein CASSPMTGGFEQYF.

V and J are TRBV2 and TRBJ2-4, with D unresolved. This CDR3 spans 14 amino acids. The germline CDR1 and CDR2 sequences are SNHLY and FYNNEI. Trimming stripped 5 bases from V and 1 base from J, with 9 bases between. Here the CDR3 DNA reads TGTGCCAGCAGTCGAGCCAGGGCCAAAAACATTCAGTACTTC. This codes for CASSRARAKNIQYF.

J is TRBJ2-3 and V is TRBV12-3 or TRBV12-4, with D possibly being TRBD1 (5 bases). The CDR3 runs to 13 residues. V was clipped by 6 bases and J by 2 bases, with 9 bases between them. For the CDR3, the DNA is TGTGCCAGCAGGCGACAGTACACAGATACGCAGTATTTT. It yields the protein CASRRQYTDTQYF.

A few counts support this clonotype. V is TRBV20-1 and J is TRBJ1-5; 11 bases line up with TRBD1. Germline assignment: CDR1 DFQATT and CDR2 SNEGSKA (reference sequence). CDR3 size: 16 residues. The J segment lost 6 bases and the V segment lost 3 bases, leaving 10 bases of the junction unmatched. CDR3 residues: CSASDLGQGATQPQHF. For the CDR3, the DNA is TGCAGTGCTAGTGACCTTGGACAGGGGGCGACTCAGCCCCAGCATTTT.

There are a few counts of this clonotype. CDR3: CASSFGTMEQYF. The DNA of the CDR3 is TGTGCCAGCAGCTTCGGCACTATGGAGCAGTACTTC. The chain combines TRBV7-2 with TRBJ2-7; D is unclear. V was trimmed by 3 bases and J by 7 bases, leaving 10 bases between them. Germline CDR1 is SGHTA and CDR2 is FQGNSA. The CDR3 is 12 amino acids.

V usage is TRBV20-1 and J usage is TRBJ1-3; 10 bases agree with TRBD1. Germline lookup yields CDR1 DFQATT and CDR2 SNEGSKA (reference sequence). The CDR3 is made up of 14 amino acids. J gave up 5 bases and V 6 bases, and 7 bases lay outside the gene matches. As DNA, the CDR3 is TGCAGTGCAACAACGGGACAGGGGAGAAACACCATATATTTT. It codes for CSATTGQGRNTIYF.

This chain connects TRBV5-1 to TRBJ2-5, with D possibly being TRBD2 (7 bases). Per the germline V gene, CDR1 is SGHRS and CDR2 is YFSETQ. This CDR3 is 15 amino acids long. The V end lost 2 bases, the J end lost 1 base, and 12 bases lay between the germline ends. CDR3 sequence (DNA): TGCGCCAGCAGCTTAGGGGGGGGATCCCAAGAGACCCAGTACTTC. Amino acid sequence: CASSLGGGSQETQYF.

V gene TRBV27 combines with J gene TRBJ2-7; TRBD1 aligns across 9 bases. This CDR3 contains 14 residues. V lost 3 bases and J lost 5; bases outside the gene matches: 5. Germline-derived CDR1 and CDR2 are MNHEY and SMNVEV (reference sequence). CDR3 loop: CASSFGTGSDEQYF. As DNA, the CDR3 is TGTGCCAGCAGTTTCGGGACAGGGTCGGACGAGCAGTACTTC.

A few counts support this clonotype. CDR3 DNA: TGTGCCAGCAGTTTAGCCGTGGGGGGACTAGCGGGAGCTTCCTACGAGCAGTACTTC. Encoded protein: CASSLAVGGLAGASYEQYF. This chain uses TRBV28 with TRBJ2-7, with 14 bases that match TRBD2. V was pared by 2 bases and J by 1 base, with 10 bases of the junction left unmatched. The CDR3 consists of 19 residues. The germline V gene has CDR1 MDHEN and CDR2 SYDVKM.

This rearrangement joins TRBV4-1 to TRBJ2-5, with D tentatively TRBD2 (5 bases). Germline V lookup: CDR1 MGHRA, CDR2 YSYEKL. V lost 8 bases and J lost 3, with 16 bases in between. The length of the CDR3 is 14 residues. This CDR3 is CASSLRAHEETQYF. DNA for the CDR3: TGCGCCAGCTCCCTGAGGGCCCACGAAGAGACCCAGTACTTC.

This clonotype was seen a few times. This chain's CDR3 is CASSTSDRDRGNTIYF. The CDR3 DNA reads as TGTGCCAGCAGTACCTCAGACCGGGACAGGGGAAACACCATATATTTT. The genes are TRBV25-1 and TRBJ1-3; TRBD1 agrees at 8 bases. Per germline, CDR1 MGHDK and CDR2 SYGVNS. This CDR3 has 16 residues. Germline trimming cut 5 bases from V and 4 bases from J; bases unmatched to any gene: 10.

This clonotype has a handful of counts. The chain joins TRBV6-5 to TRBJ1-5, with D uncertain. Germline V gene data show CDR1 as MNHEY and CDR2 as SVGAGI. The CDR3 runs 15 residues. The V end was cut by 0 bases, the J end by 7 bases, with 13 bases between. The CDR3 reads CASSYSPSFGQPQHF. The CDR3 coding sequence is TGTGCCAGCAGTTACTCTCCTTCTTTCGGGCAGCCCCAGCATTTT.

The count of this clonotype is one. The CDR3 nucleotides are TGTGCCAGCAGTTTAAGATCAAGTGGGACTAGCGGTATCTACGAGCAGTACTTC. Its protein product is CASSLRSSGTSGIYEQYF. The J gene is TRBJ2-7, the V gene TRBV27; 11 bases align to TRBD2. V dropped 2 bases and J dropped 3; count of bases not matched to a gene: 12. Per the germline V gene, CDR1 is MNHEY and CDR2 is SMNVEV (reference sequence). This CDR3 comprises 18 residues.

This clonotype has ten or more counts. This chain connects TRBV28 to TRBJ2-3; no definite D call. The CDR3 length is 14 residues. V lost 6 bases and J lost 4, with 14 bases in between. Germline CDR1 and CDR2: MDHEN and SYDVKM. The CDR3 nucleotides are TGTGCCAGCAGACTGAAATGGGTGGCAGATACGCAGTATTTT. Amino acid sequence: CASRLKWVADTQYF.

The chain combines TRBV10-3 with TRBJ2-4, with D perhaps TRBD2 (6 bases). This CDR3 spans 16 amino acids. Germline CDR1 is ENHRY and CDR2 is SYGVKD. V was trimmed by 6 bases and J by 0 bases, leaving 15 bases between them. The DNA of the CDR3 is TGTGCCATCAGCCCCGTTACCGGGGGAGCCAAAAACATTCAGTACTTC. Residues: CAISPVTGGAKNIQYF.

V gene TRBV7-9 combines with J gene TRBJ2-1; 8 bases are a match to TRBD1. CDR3 size: 16 residues. The J segment lost 7 bases and the V segment lost 10 bases, leaving 18 bases of the junction unmatched. CDR1 and CDR2 (germline): SEHNR, FQNEAQ (reference sequence). The CDR3 reads CATTSPYGQGGNEQFF. CDR3 bases: TGTGCCACCACCTCGCCTTATGGACAGGGTGGGAATGAGCAGTTCTTC.

V usage is TRBV27 and J usage is TRBJ2-1; possibly TRBD2 for D (7 bases). CDR1 and CDR2 (germline): MNHEY, SMNVEV (reference sequence). Deletions cut 6 bases from V and 1 base from J, with 16 bases between. The CDR3 has 16 amino acids. Here the CDR3 DNA reads TGTGCCAGCAGGGGGTATGCGGGGGCTTCCTACAATGAGCAGTTCTTC. This sequence encodes CASRGYAGASYNEQFF.

This clonotype was picked up many times. The chain has TRBV24-1 and TRBJ2-3, with a tentative D call TRBD2 (5 bases). V was cut by 5 bases and J by 2 bases, with 13 bases left in between. CDR1 and CDR2 from the germline V gene are KGHDR and SFDVKD. The CDR3 extends over 15 amino acids. CDR3: CATSASRLATDTQYF. CDR3 in DNA: TGTGCCACCAGTGCGTCCCGGCTAGCCACAGATACGCAGTATTTT.

This clonotype was counted between two and nine times. V is TRBV7-2 and J is TRBJ2-4; D not resolved. Trimming shortened V by 5 bases and J by 1 base, and 12 bases separated the two germline ends. Germline CDR1 is SGHTA and CDR2 is FQGNSA. The CDR3 has 15 amino acids. The CDR3 DNA reads as TGTGCCAGCAGCGACTGGAGTTTTGCCAAAAACATTCAGTACTTC. Protein: CASSDWSFAKNIQYF.

This chain connects TRBV9 to TRBJ2-2; no clear D gene. The CDR3 consists of 12 residues. V was cut by 5 bases and J by 6 bases, with 8 bases left in between. Germline values: CDR1 SGDLS, CDR2 YYNGEE. The CDR3 nucleotides are TGTGCCAGCAGAAAGTACGCCGGGGAGCTGTTTTTT. Protein product: CASRKYAGELFF.